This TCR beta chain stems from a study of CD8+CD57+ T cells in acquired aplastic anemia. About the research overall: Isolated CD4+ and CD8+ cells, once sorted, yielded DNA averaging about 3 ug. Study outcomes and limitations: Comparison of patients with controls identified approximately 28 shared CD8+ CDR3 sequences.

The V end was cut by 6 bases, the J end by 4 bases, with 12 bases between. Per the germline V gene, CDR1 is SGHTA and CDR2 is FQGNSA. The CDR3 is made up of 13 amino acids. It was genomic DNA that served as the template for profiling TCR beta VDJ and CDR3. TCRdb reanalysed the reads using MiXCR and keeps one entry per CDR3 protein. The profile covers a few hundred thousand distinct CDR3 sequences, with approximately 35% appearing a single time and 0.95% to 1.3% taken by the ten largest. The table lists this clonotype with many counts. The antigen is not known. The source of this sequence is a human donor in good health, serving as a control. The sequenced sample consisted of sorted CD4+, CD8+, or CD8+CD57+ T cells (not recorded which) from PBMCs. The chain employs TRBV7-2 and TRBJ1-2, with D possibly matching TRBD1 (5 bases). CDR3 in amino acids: CASSYTGRYGYTF. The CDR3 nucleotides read TGTGCCAGCAGTTATACAGGCCGCTATGGCTACACCTTC.